Following are 29 T cell receptor beta chains from one sample sequenced in a study of CD8 T cells in Susac syndrome. Reverse transcription of about 0.5 to 1 ug RNA used random hexamers. TCRdb re-analysed the immunoSEQ multiplex PCR reads in MiXCR, keeping a single row per CDR3 protein. This sample carries approximately 220,000 distinct CDR3 sequences, about 95% of them seen once, and the ten largest clones take 0.07% to 0.095%. Sequencing was done on a sample of CD4+ T cells from PBMCs. Receptors were obtained from a human donor with multiple sclerosis.

This clonotype was detected once. Mismatch with germline at one junction end may stem from a read error. The CDR3 here is CASSLNAGDDTQYF. The CDR3, as DNA: TGTGCTAGCAGCTTAAATGCGGGGGACGATACGCAGTATTTT. V usage is TRBV7-7 and J usage is TRBJ2-3, with 7 bases aligning to TRBD2. This CDR3 is built from 14 residues. CDR1 is SSHAT and CDR2 is FNYEAQ in the germline V gene (reference sequence).

This clonotype was detected only once. The genes are TRBV12-3 or TRBV12-4 and TRBJ1-5; D remains unclear. The CDR3 totals 12 residues. V was pared by 5 bases and J by 6 bases, with 8 bases between. CDR3 DNA sequence: TGTGCCAGCAGTCTATCCATTCAGCCCCAGCATTTT. It yields the protein CASSLSIQPQHF.

The J gene is TRBJ2-2, the V gene TRBV6-6, with D tentatively TRBD1 or TRBD2 (5 bases each). V was pared by 6 bases and J by 7 bases, with 18 bases between. Germline V gene sequence: CDR1 MNHNY, CDR2 SVGAGI (reference sequence). CDR3 length: 15 residues. The CDR3 region is CASSPWGRVRGELFF. The DNA for the CDR3 is TGTGCCAGCAGCCCGTGGGGGAGAGTTCGCGGGGAGCTGTTTTTT.

This sequence joins TRBV11-2 and TRBJ2-1; 11 bases are a match to TRBD1. After removal of 5 bases from V and 7 bases from J, the junction contained 4 bases not matched to a gene. The germline V gene has CDR1 SGHAT and CDR2 FQNNGV. This CDR3 has 14 amino acids. The CDR3 nucleotides are TGTGCCAGCAGCCAGGACAGGGGGCGGAATGAGCAGTTCTTC. Translating it yields CASSQDRGRNEQFF.

The chain has TRBV9 and TRBJ2-5; perhaps TRBD2 as D (6 bases). The V end lost 4 bases, the J end lost 2 bases, and 12 bases lay between the germline ends. The CDR3 contains 14 residues. Germline assignment: CDR1 SGDLS and CDR2 YYNGEE. CDR3 DNA sequence: TGTGCCAGCAGCCCGCAGGGAGGTCAAGAGACCCAGTACTTC. Its protein product is CASSPQGGQETQYF.

In its sample, this clonotype was seen once. This chain links TRBV20-1 with TRBJ2-1; TRBD2 aligns across 9 bases. The CDR3 runs 13 residues. Looked up from germline, CDR1 is DFQATT and CDR2 is SNEGSKA (reference sequence). Written as DNA, the CDR3 is TGCGGACTACAAGCGGGGGGATACAATGAGCAGTTCTTC. Encoded protein: CGLQAGGYNEQFF.

V gene TRBV29-1 combines with J gene TRBJ1-2; a possible D gene is TRBD1 (6 bases). This CDR3 is built from 13 residues. Trimming pared 1 base from V and 6 bases from J, leaving 12 bases between. CDR1 is SQVTM and CDR2 is ANQGSEA in the germline V gene. The CDR3, as DNA: TGCAGCGTTGAAGGCCTAAACAGGGATGGCTACACCTTC. Translating gives CSVEGLNRDGYTF.

The chain couples TRBV9 to TRBJ2-5; D is possibly TRBD1 or TRBD2 (6 bases each). Trimming left V 7 bases short and J 2 bases short, with 15 bases between. The germline V gene encodes CDR1 SGDLS and CDR2 YYNGEE. This CDR3 spans 14 amino acids. The CDR3: CASGMGGQQETQYF. CDR3 DNA: TGTGCCAGCGGGATGGGAGGACAGCAAGAGACCCAGTACTTC. Full variable domain (rest looked up from reference TRBV9 and TRBJ2-5): DSGVTQTPKHLITATGQRVTLRCSPRSGDLSVYWYQQSLDQGLQFLIQYYNGEERAKGNILERFSAQQFPDLHSELNLSSLELGDSALYFCASGMGGQQETQYFGPGTRLLVL.

The chain carries TRBV6-1 and TRBJ2-1; 7 bases are a match to TRBD2. The junction had 14 bases not matched to a gene; V was cut back by 5 bases and J by 7 bases. In germline, CDR1 is MNHNS, CDR2 SASEGT. The CDR3 extends over 16 amino acids. The CDR3 sequence is CASSSGTAFNWNEQFF. The CDR3 DNA follows: TGTGCCAGCAGTAGCGGGACGGCCTTTAATTGGAATGAGCAGTTCTTC.

The genes are TRBV29-1 and TRBJ1-1; TRBD1 might be the D (6 bases). This CDR3 spans 14 amino acids. V lost 7 bases, J lost 4 bases, and 19 bases lay in between. The germline V gene has CDR1 SQVTM and CDR2 ANQGSEA. CDR3 sequence reads: CSAGQGRSGTEAFF. CDR3 nucleotide sequence: TGCAGCGCCGGGCAGGGGCGGAGTGGCACTGAAGCTTTCTTT.

The chain carries TRBV29-1 and TRBJ1-1, with TRBD1 matching over 8 bases. The CDR3 is 12 amino acids. CDR1 is SQVTM, CDR2 ANQGSEA, per germline. V lost 4 bases to trimming and J lost 6 bases; unmatched junction nucleotides: 4. The CDR3 reads CSVAAGGPEAFF. CDR3 DNA: TGCAGCGTTGCCGCAGGGGGCCCTGAAGCTTTCTTT.

This clonotype was detected only once. The V and J genes are TRBV20-1 and TRBJ1-1; the D gene is possibly TRBD1 (5 bases). This CDR3 region has 14 residues. With 1 base removed from V and 1 base from J, the gap between germline ends came to 10 bases. In germline, CDR1 is DFQATT, CDR2 SNEGSKA (reference sequence). CDR3 in DNA: TGCAGTGCTAGAGCTGGGACGGCGAACACTGAAGCTTTCTTT. Its translation: CSARAGTANTEAFF.

A few counts support this clonotype. This chain links TRBV6-2 or TRBV6-3 with TRBJ1-5; no reliable D call. This CDR3 has 13 amino acids. V lost 2 bases, J lost 7 bases, and 9 bases lay in between. Germline values: CDR1 MNHEY, CDR2 SVGEGT. CDR3 protein: CASSYGPGQPQHF. CDR3 in DNA: TGTGCCAGCAGTTACGGGCCGGGGCAGCCCCAGCATTTT.

The CDR3 sequence is CSAETGMATEAFF. CDR3 DNA sequence: TGCAGCGCCGAGACAGGAATGGCCACTGAAGCTTTCTTT. This sequence joins TRBV29-1 and TRBJ1-1; a possible D gene is TRBD1 (6 bases). Trimming took 7 bases from V and 4 from J, leaving 16 bases between them. This CDR3 comprises 13 residues. Looked up from germline, CDR1 is SQVTM and CDR2 is ANQGSEA.

The gene calls are TRBV6-5 and TRBJ1-1; D uncertain. V was pared by 0 bases and J by 7 bases, with 9 bases between. Germline CDR1 reads MNHEY; CDR2 reads SVGAGI. This CDR3 region has 13 residues. CDR3 nucleotide sequence: TGTGCCAGCAGTTACTCGCCCGGGCTTGAAGCTTTCTTT. Its protein product is CASSYSPGLEAFF.

V is TRBV29-1 and J is TRBJ2-1; D may be TRBD1 (5 bases). Trimming left V 3 bases short and J 10 bases short, with 16 bases between. Germline-derived CDR1 and CDR2 are SQVTM and ANQGSEA. The CDR3 is made up of 13 amino acids. CDR3 sequence (DNA): TGCAGCGTTGACCCGGCGGCGGCAGGGGAGCAGTTCTTC. Its protein product is CSVDPAAAGEQFF.

V usage is TRBV9 and J usage is TRBJ2-1, with 8 bases matching TRBD2. CDR3 length equals 15 residues. CDR1 and CDR2 from the germline V gene are SGDLS and YYNGEE. The trim removed 0 bases at V and 5 bases at J, leaving 4 bases unmatched. This chain's CDR3 is CASSVAVAGNNEQFF. CDR3 DNA sequence: TGTGCCAGCAGCGTAGCTGTAGCGGGGAACAATGAGCAGTTCTTC.

The gene calls are TRBV11-2 and TRBJ2-7, with TRBD1 identical over 10 bases. This CDR3 comprises 15 residues. V lost 4 bases, J lost 2 bases, and 5 bases stayed unmatched. Germline CDR1 SGHAT, CDR2 FQNNGV. As DNA, the CDR3 is TGTGCCAGCAGCTCGACAGGGGGCGTCCCCTACGAGCAGTACTTC. It translates to CASSSTGGVPYEQYF. The full variable domain, completed using reference TRBV11-2 and TRBJ2-7, is EAGVAQSPRYKIIEKRQSVAFWCNPISGHATLYWYQQILGQGPKLLIQFQNNGVVDDSQLPKDRFSAERLKGVDSTLKIQPAKLEDSAVYLCASSSTGGVPYEQYFGPGTRLTVT.

This clonotype has just one count. The genes are TRBV6-5 and TRBJ1-1; tentatively, D is TRBD1 (6 bases). Germline CDR1 MNHEY, CDR2 SVGAGI. CDR3 length equals 11 residues. V lost 6 bases and J 5 bases, leaving 7 bases between the germline ends. This CDR3 is CASRQGTEAFF. DNA for the CDR3: TGTGCCAGCAGACAGGGTACTGAAGCTTTCTTT.

The rearrangement joins TRBV29-1 to TRBJ1-1; D is unclear. With 6 bases removed from V and 1 base from J, the gap between germline ends came to 9 bases. This CDR3 has 12 residues. The V gene's germline CDR1 is SQVTM and CDR2 ANQGSEA. The CDR3 bases are TGCAGCGTGGAGGCACCGAACACTGAAGCTTTCTTT. This encodes CSVEAPNTEAFF.

This chain uses TRBV5-1 with TRBJ2-1, with D unclear. The V end lost 0 bases, the J end lost 5 bases, and 9 bases lay between the germline ends. The CDR3 consists of 14 residues. Germline CDR1 reads SGHRS; CDR2 reads YFSETQ. The CDR3 here is CASSLDRSNNEQFF. CDR3 DNA sequence: TGCGCCAGCAGCTTGGACAGATCAAACAATGAGCAGTTCTTC.

The rearrangement links TRBV4-2 to TRBJ2-4; D uncertain. Trimming took off 0 bases at V and 1 base at J, with 10 bases between the two ends. The germline V gene has CDR1 LGHNA and CDR2 YNFKEQ. The CDR3 has 16 residues. Here the CDR3 DNA reads TGTGCCAGCAGCCAAGAGCCCCCCGGGGCCAAAAACATTCAGTACTTC. The encoded protein is CASSQEPPGAKNIQYF.

The chain links TRBV29-1 to TRBJ1-2; 7 bases line up with TRBD1. CDR3 length: 12 amino acids. Germline CDR1 SQVTM, CDR2 ANQGSEA. The DNA of the CDR3 is TGCAGTTGTACGCAGGGGGACTATGGCTACACCTTC. Translated, it gives CSCTQGDYGYTF.

This clonotype was seen just once. This rearrangement joins TRBV12-3 or TRBV12-4 to TRBJ1-5; possible D gene TRBD1, 5 bases. The V gene lost 5 bases and the J gene lost 0 bases, with 11 bases spanning the gap. The CDR3 has 15 amino acids. CDR3 DNA sequence: TGTGCCAGCAGTACGGGGGGATATAGCAATCAGCCCCAGCATTTT. Protein sequence: CASSTGGYSNQPQHF.

The gene calls are TRBV29-1 and TRBJ1-2; 7 nucleotides match TRBD1. V lost 5 bases, J lost 3 bases, and 15 bases stayed unmatched. CDR1 SQVTM and CDR2 ANQGSEA come from the germline V gene. The CDR3 totals 16 residues. The CDR3 DNA reads as TGCAGCGTTTTGGACAGGATTGATGGGGGAGACTATGGCTACACCTTC. It specifies CSVLDRIDGGDYGYTF. Drawing the rest from reference TRBV29-1 and TRBJ1-2, the complete variable domain is SAVISQKPSRDICQRGTSLTIQCQVDSQVTMMFWYRQQPGQSLTLIATANQGSEATYESGFVIDKFPISRPNLTFSTLTVSNMSPEDSSIYLCSVLDRIDGGDYGYTFGSGTRLTVV.

The chain carries TRBV23-1 and TRBJ2-1, with no clear D. TRBV23-1 carries the ORF label, with uncertain function. This CDR3 region has 11 residues. V was clipped by 0 bases and J by 15 bases, with 9 bases between them. The CDR3 DNA sequence: TGCGCCAGCAGTCAATCTTGGTTGGGGTTCTTC. Translating gives CASSQSWLGFF.

This chain links TRBV29-1 with TRBJ1-1, with D perhaps TRBD1 (5 bases). The CDR3 totals 13 residues. Germline-derived CDR1 and CDR2 are SQVTM and ANQGSEA. V lost 7 bases, J lost 10 bases, and 22 bases lay in between. The CDR3 sequence is CSESFLGDVGAFF. CDR3 in DNA: TGCAGCGAATCCTTTCTGGGGGACGTCGGAGCTTTCTTT.

This chain links TRBV11-2 with TRBJ2-5, with TRBD1 as a possible D gene (6 bases). This CDR3 spans 16 amino acids. Germline V gene sequence: CDR1 SGHAT, CDR2 FQNNGV. V dropped 6 bases and J dropped 5 bases, with 22 bases sitting between them. CDR3 in amino acids: CASRSLTGLGPETQYF. Here the CDR3 DNA reads TGTGCCAGCAGATCCCTAACAGGGCTGGGGCCCGAGACCCAGTACTTC. Full variable domain (outside the CDR3, taken from reference TRBV11-2 and TRBJ2-5): EAGVAQSPRYKIIEKRQSVAFWCNPISGHATLYWYQQILGQGPKLLIQFQNNGVVDDSQLPKDRFSAERLKGVDSTLKIQPAKLEDSAVYLCASRSLTGLGPETQYFGPGTRLLVL.

This clonotype was detected once. The chain carries TRBV6-1 and TRBJ1-5; 8 bases line up with TRBD1. V was pared by 2 bases and J by 3 bases, with 6 bases of the junction left unmatched. CDR1 and CDR2 from the germline V gene are MNHNS and SASEGT. The CDR3 extends over 16 amino acids. CDR3 nucleotide sequence: TGTGCCAGCAGTGAACGTGGACAGGGCTTCAATCAGCCCCAGCATTTT. The encoded protein is CASSERGQGFNQPQHF.